This TCR beta chain was captured in a study of blood T cell repertoires in COVID-19 (dated by TCRdb to 2018 to 2021). Notes on the research overall: Samples from collaborators originated in the United States, Italy and Spain and spanned both the acute and convalescent phases of COVID-19. The material from the prospective study consisted of cDNA or gDNA derived from T cells, B-cell-depleted T cells, or PBMCs. The dataset comprised deeply sampled blood TCRbeta repertoires from subjects exposed to, actively infected with, or recovered from COVID-19. The repertoires were released in a freely available public database meant as a resource for research on the immune response to SARS-CoV-2. The samples were drawn from two sources: the first 160 participants of the ongoing ImmuneRACE study, and fewer than 1,500 subjects contributed by 6 global collaborators. The sample metadata nearly always contained a de-identified subject ID, COVID-19 status, age in years and sex. HLA class I and class II types, where available, came from metadata supplied by the sample provider rather than from assay-based typing.

Comments on this clone: Its antigen is not yet known. Base qualities were left out, and no much larger clone turns up one base away.

Summary of the overall study and its limitations: How much clinical and demographic metadata was included differed by source and by participant, and the metadata was provided uncurated.

One collaborating source in Seattle enrolled patients during active infection and followed them longitudinally through the course of disease. Whole blood was collected in K2EDTA tubes by collaborating institutions according to the institutions' own protocols. For TCRbeta analysis, collaborators shipped samples as frozen whole blood, isolated PBMCs, or DNA extracted from either of those sample types. Taken from the germline V gene, the CDR1 and CDR2 loops are SGHDT and YYEEEE. The CDR3, from cysteine to phenylalanine, totals 13 residues. CDR3 DNA is the only sequence kept; it has 39 bases, read in frame from the first base. Trimming at the junction amounts to 0 bases on V and 4 bases on J, and the germline ends lie 6 bases apart. The immunoSEQ Assay, a bias-controlled multiplex PCR, was used to amplify TCRbeta CDR3 regions from genomic DNA. Turning to the authors' computational methods: The number of nucleated cells in each sample was estimated from the amplification of reference gene primers within the assay. To quantify the absolute abundance of each unique TCRbeta CDR3 rearrangement, sequence reads were collapsed and filtered. For each sample, productive Simpson clonality was calculated as the square root of Simpson's diversity index over productive rearrangements. In its TCRdb copy, this immuneACCESS table keeps in-frame sequences only and misses some clones. Where compared with another copy, unresolved V genes explain less than half of these, and the others have no known cause. That table furnishes V, J and clone size, whereas the DNA furnished D and trimming. The sample profile shows 300,000 to 350,000 clones; about 91% of them were found once. The ten most abundant clones make up 1.5% to 2% of the sample.

This receptor was identified in a woman in her twenties or thirties with COVID-19, enrolled during active disease. The specimen sequenced was peripheral blood. The chain was built from TRBV5-6 and TRBJ2-3, with no D gene named confidently. The nucleotide sequence reads TGTGCCAGCAGCTTGGGACTTCCAGATACGCAGTATTTT. This encodes CASSLGLPDTQYF.